The 6 T cell receptor beta chains reported below all come from one sample, sequenced in a study of long-term antiretroviral therapy in people with HIV. Investigators performed immunoSEQ version v3.0 at survey level. Libraries were prepared by immunoSEQ multiplex PCR; TCRdb keeps only in-frame clonotypes and omits some of them. The table includes roughly 40,000 clones, 85% to 95% detected once. The sequenced sample was unsorted PBMCs, obtained roughly 9.5 years after starting antiretroviral therapy. All receptors derive from a man aged 30 to 45 with HIV.

The chain combines TRBV4-2 with TRBJ2-3, with 8 bases lining up with TRBD2. Trimming cost V 2 bases and J 3 bases; bases outside gene matches: 10. The CDR3 runs 17 residues. Germline values: CDR1 LGHNA, CDR2 YNFKEQ. For the CDR3, the DNA is TGTGCCAGCAGCCAAAAGACCACTAGCGGCGAAACAGATACGCAGTATTTT. Translation gives CASSQKTTSGETDTQYF.

J is TRBJ2-5 and V is TRBV6-6; D gene uncertain. There are 14 residues in the CDR3. Germline V lookup: CDR1 MNHNY, CDR2 SVGAGI (reference sequence). The germline V and J ends were trimmed by 2 bases and 1 base, with 8 bases remaining between them. This CDR3 is CASSYGRVQETQYF. CDR3 in DNA: TGTGCCAGCAGTTACGGCCGCGTCCAAGAGACCCAGTACTTC.

The J gene is TRBJ1-1, the V gene TRBV27; D call uncertain. Trimming took 3 bases from V and 4 from J, leaving 18 bases between them. The germline V gene has CDR1 MNHEY and CDR2 SMNVEV (reference sequence). This CDR3 is 16 amino acids long. Here the CDR3 reads CASSFSTGQAITEAFF. The DNA for the CDR3 is TGTGCCAGCAGTTTTAGTACCGGCCAGGCCATCACTGAAGCTTTCTTT.

The genes are TRBV5-8 and TRBJ1-1; 7 nucleotides align to TRBD1. CDR3 length: 16 residues. The V segment lost 0 bases and the J segment 3 bases; nucleotides outside the gene matches: 8. Germline CDR1 SGHTS, CDR2 YDEGEE. The CDR3 nucleotides are TGTGCCAGCAGCTTGGTTTTGGGCAGGGGGGACACTGAAGCTTTCTTT. Protein: CASSLVLGRGDTEAFF.

V gene TRBV27 combines with J gene TRBJ1-5; D unclear. CDR3 length equals 13 residues. Germline V CDR1 and CDR2: MNHEY, SMNVEV (reference sequence). V dropped 3 bases and J dropped 5 bases, with 8 bases sitting between them. The CDR3 sequence: CASSLNADQPQHF. The CDR3 coding sequence is TGTGCCAGCAGTTTGAATGCTGATCAGCCCCAGCATTTT.

The chain uses TRBV9 and TRBJ2-5; 9 bases agree with TRBD1. The germline gives CDR1 SGDLS, CDR2 YYNGEE. The CDR3 is 16 amino acids. V shed 0 bases and J 3 bases; nucleotides not matched to a gene: 6. CDR3 loop: CASSVGTGVWEETQYF. The CDR3 DNA reads TGTGCCAGCAGCGTAGGGACAGGGGTATGGGAAGAGACCCAGTACTTC.